This T cell receptor beta chain was documented in a study of coeliac disease. As for this clone: What it binds is not known.

Data came from immunoSEQ multiplex PCR; TCRdb stores just in-frame clones and leaves some out. The profile shows about 2,200 clones, 61% of them singletons. Each fraction contributed one roughly 500,000-cell aliquot for sequencing. Findings and limits, study-wide: Only 1 of 6 controls, but 9 of 18 coeliac samples, showed published gliadin-specific TRB sequences. Intraepithelial and lamina propria fractions were not highly pure, so cross-contamination was possible.

CDR1 is MNHEY, CDR2 SVGAGI, per germline. The CDR3 has 15 residues. Trimming removed 2 bases from V and 9 bases from J, with 14 bases in between. The gene calls are TRBV6-5 and TRBJ1-6, with D unresolved. Material for sequencing was lamina propria lymphocytes from the gut. The sequence came from a woman aged 25 to 39 with active celiac disease. The CDR3: CASSYTSGKGSPLHF. The DNA of the CDR3 is TGTGCCAGCAGTTACACTTCCGGGAAGGGTTCACCCCTCCACTTT.